These 9 T cell receptor beta chains were sequenced from one sample in a study of CD8+ T cells in alopecia areata. Extraction of RNA preceded its reverse transcription into cDNA, which served as the sequencing template. Clones were sequenced by immunoSEQ multiplex PCR, and TCRdb holds only the in-frame ones, with some missing. This sample yields 170,000 or so clones, of which roughly 64% are seen a single time; roughly 12% belongs to the top ten. Noted treatment: oral pan-JAK inhibitor, 5-10 mg twice daily. The sample here was CD8+ T cells sorted from blood, taken at week 24, from a patient treated with tofacitinib. Receptors were obtained from a human donor with alopecia areata.

This clone has only a few counts. The chain links TRBV27 to TRBJ1-1; 9 bases align to TRBD1. Per the germline V gene, CDR1 is MNHEY and CDR2 is SMNVEV (reference sequence). Losses at the gene ends were 7 bases for V and 6 bases for J; bases not matched to a gene: 9. The CDR3 has 14 amino acids. The DNA for the CDR3 is TGTGCCAGCAACTCACTTCGACAGGGGGCTGAAGCTTTCTTT. Encoded protein: CASNSLRQGAEAFF.

This clone was observed once. At one boundary the junction diverges from the germline segment, which might be a read error. V usage is TRBV27 and J usage is TRBJ1-2; TRBD1 might be the D (5 bases). Germline CDR1 is MNHEY and CDR2 is SMNVEV (reference sequence). The CDR3 spans 12 residues. As DNA, the CDR3 is TGTGCCAGCAGTTTATATGGGGGGGACCCCGTCTTC. This gives the protein CASSLYGGDPVF.

V usage is TRBV6-5 and J usage is TRBJ1-3; D gene ambiguous. V was trimmed by 2 bases and J by 6 bases, leaving 17 bases between them. The length of the CDR3 is 16 residues. The germline CDR1 and CDR2 sequences are MNHEY and SVGAGI. CDR3 residues: CASSYDPREGTNTIYF. The CDR3 nucleotides are TGTGCCAGCAGTTACGATCCCCGGGAGGGCACAAACACCATATATTTT.

DNA for the CDR3: TGTGCCAGCAGCTTAGATGGTGGCACTGAAGCTTTCTTT. This codes for CASSLDGGTEAFF. The V and J genes are TRBV7-9 and TRBJ1-1; D ambiguous. Trimming removed 1 base at V and 4 bases at J, with 7 bases between. This CDR3 is 13 amino acids long. Germline CDR1 and CDR2: SEHNR and FQNEAQ (reference sequence).

Only a few counts were recorded for this clone. This chain links TRBV6-5 with TRBJ2-3, with D perhaps matching TRBD1 (6 bases). Trimming took off 0 bases at V and 7 bases at J, with 17 bases between the two ends. The CDR3 sequence is 16 residues long. CDR1 MNHEY and CDR2 SVGAGI come from the germline V gene. The CDR3 loop is CASSYSVGAPQYTQYF. In nucleotides, the CDR3 is TGTGCCAGCAGTTACTCGGTGGGGGCACCACAGTATACGCAGTATTTT.

This clone has only a few counts. The chain combines TRBV29-1 with TRBJ1-1; unclear D gene. This CDR3 region has 11 residues. Looked up from germline, CDR1 is SQVTM and CDR2 is ANQGSEA. V lost 4 bases, J lost 1 base, and 4 bases lay in between. The DNA of the CDR3 is TGCAGCGTTGGCAAGAACACTGAAGCTTTCTTT. It translates to CSVGKNTEAFF.

Comment on this clone: A clone one base away is much larger, so this may be a read error. CDR3 sequence (DNA): TGTGCCAGCAGCTTAGGTACAGATACGCAGTATTTT. Translated, it gives CASSLGTDTQYF. V is TRBV7-2 and J is TRBJ2-3; D is uncertain. The CDR3 has 12 amino acids. Germline V lookup: CDR1 SGHTA, CDR2 FQGNSA. V was trimmed by 1 base and J by 3 bases, leaving 2 bases between them. The entire variable domain, with the rest obtained from reference TRBV7-2 and TRBJ2-3, is as follows: GAGVSQSPSNKVTEKGKDVELRCDPISGHTALYWYRQSLGQGLEFLIYFQGNSAPDKSGLPSDRFSAERTGGSVSTLTIQRTQQEDSAVYLCASSLGTDTQYFGPGTRLTVL.

The chain couples TRBV10-3 to TRBJ2-7; a possible D gene is TRBD1 (5 bases). Trimming removed 3 bases from V and 3 bases from J, with 6 bases in between. Germline V lookup: CDR1 ENHRY, CDR2 SYGVKD. This CDR3 has 12 residues. The CDR3 loop is CAISDDSYEQYF. DNA for the CDR3: TGTGCCATCAGTGACGACAGCTACGAGCAGTACTTC.

The chain recombines TRBV13 with TRBJ2-7, with D perhaps matching TRBD1 or TRBD2 (6 bases each). The CDR3 is 16 residues long. Per the germline V gene, CDR1 is PRHDT and CDR2 is FYEKMQ (reference sequence). V was trimmed by 4 bases and J by 12 bases, leaving 28 bases between them. CDR3 DNA sequence: TGTGCCAGCAGCTCCTCCGGGGGCCGTCTGGGAGGTATACGGTACTTC. Its protein product is CASSSSGGRLGGIRYF.